Many counts were recorded for the clone carrying this T cell receptor (beta chain). TCRdb redid the calling of the RT-PCR reads with MiXCR, one entry per CDR3 protein. Of more than 550,000 distinct CDR3 sequences listed, 13% to 15% were seen once; the top ten hold roughly 3.6%. Trimming removed 8 bases from V and 0 bases from J, with 6 bases in between. This CDR3 spans 12 amino acids. Germline values: CDR1 ENHRY, CDR2 SYGVKD. The sequenced sample consisted of memory CD4+ T cells from blood. This receptor was identified in a female donor in good health, serving as a healthy control. J is TRBJ2-3 and V is TRBV10-3; no reliable D call. The CDR3 DNA sequence: TGTGCCATCGGCGGTAGCACAGATACGCAGTATTTT. Translating it yields CAIGGSTDTQYF.